Given below is one T cell receptor beta chain in context. The data were produced by immunoSEQ multiplex PCR, yet TCRdb's version contains in-frame clones alone and is incomplete. Of about 59,000 clones detected, 70% to 90% appear once; the ten largest clones hold approximately 1.4%. CD4+ T cells from unexposed donors were obtained before the COVID-19 pandemic (2011-2018). The data are from a study of CD4 T cells in relation to SARS-CoV-2 and coronaviruses. This CDR3 has 12 amino acids. Per the germline V gene, CDR1 is KGHSH and CDR2 is LQKENI. The ends were cut back, 1 base at V and 7 bases at J, with 8 bases in the middle.

The receptor's source is a human donor in good health. Material: memory CD4+ T cells from PBMCs. The genes are TRBV18 and TRBJ2-7; D is unclear. The CDR3 coding sequence is TGTGCCAGCTCACCACAGGGTGGGGAGCAGTACTTC. It encodes CASSPQGGEQYF. Combining the CDR3 with reference TRBV18 and TRBJ2-7 gives the whole variable domain NAGVMQNPRHLVRRRGQEARLRCSPMKGHSHVYWYRQLPEEGLKFMVYLQKENIIDESGMPKERFSAEFPKEGPSILRIQQVVRGDSAAYFCASSPQGGEQYFGPGTRLTVT.